This is a list of T cell receptor beta chains from one sample in a study of Tregs in tolerant kidney transplant recipients. The protocol was immunoSEQ multiplex PCR, while the TCRdb copy is restricted to in-frame clones and leaves out a portion. This table holds about 22,000 clones, approximately 81% found once. Source: CD8+ T cells from blood (PBMCs), taken 6 months after the transplant. These receptors came from a human patient who received a combined kidney and bone marrow transplant. The T cells may come from the graft donor. The CDR3 runs from the conserved cysteine through the conserved F or W. Fields, in order: V gene, D gene, J gene, clone size, CDR3 protein, CDR3 DNA. The D gene is left open where the match is weak. Only part of the rows carry a size: once, few, many, or a class if the clone is expanded.

v_gene: TRBV27; d_gene: NA; j_gene: TRBJ2-1; abundance: few; CDR3aa: CASSSSRYNEQFF; CDR3nt: TGTGCCAGCAGTTCCTCGCGCTACAATGAGCAGTTCTTC
v_gene: TRBV7-6; d_gene: TRBD2; j_gene: TRBJ2-3; abundance: NA; CDR3aa: CASSAGTSGRGGTQYF; CDR3nt: TGTGCCAGCAGCGCCGGGACTAGCGGGAGAGGGGGTACGCAGTATTTT
v_gene: TRBV7-2; d_gene: TRBD2; j_gene: TRBJ2-5; abundance: NA; CDR3aa: CASSFGTSVTGETQYF; CDR3nt: TGTGCCAGCAGCTTCGGGACTAGCGTTACGGGGGAGACCCAGTACTTC
v_gene: TRBV7-6; d_gene: TRBD1; j_gene: TRBJ1-2; abundance: once; CDR3aa: CASSLGTGAQKFYGYTF; CDR3nt: TGTGCCAGCAGCTTAGGGACAGGGGCTCAAAAATTCTATGGCTACACCTTC
v_gene: TRBV7-9; d_gene: TRBD2; j_gene: TRBJ2-3; abundance: NA; CDR3aa: CASTPLAGGYSSTDTQYF; CDR3nt: TGTGCCAGCACCCCACTAGCGGGAGGTTATTCTAGCACAGATACGCAGTATTTT
v_gene: TRBV27; d_gene: NA; j_gene: TRBJ2-3; abundance: once; CDR3aa: CASSVLRGADTQYF; CDR3nt: TGTGCCAGCAGTGTCCTCCGGGGAGCAGATACGCAGTATTTT
v_gene: TRBV9; d_gene: NA; j_gene: TRBJ1-6; abundance: NA; CDR3aa: CASSVASSIARNSPLHF; CDR3nt: TGTGCCAGCAGCGTAGCCTCATCGATCGCGCGGAATTCCCCCCTCCACTTT
v_gene: TRBV5-3; d_gene: NA; j_gene: TRBJ2-4; abundance: few; CDR3aa: CAPRQDPRLAKNIQYF; CDR3nt: TGTGCCCCCCGCCAAGACCCCAGGCTAGCCAAAAACATTCAGTACTTC
v_gene: TRBV7-2; d_gene: NA; j_gene: TRBJ2-5; abundance: once; CDR3aa: CASRSTSNFQETQYF; CDR3nt: TGTGCCAGCAGATCTACTTCGAACTTCCAAGAGACCCAGTACTTC
v_gene: TRBV6-1; d_gene: TRBD1; j_gene: TRBJ1-2; abundance: NA; CDR3aa: CASRRTGGLGYTF; CDR3nt: TGTGCCAGCAGACGGACAGGGGGTCTTGGCTACACCTTC
v_gene: TRBV11-2; d_gene: TRBD2; j_gene: TRBJ2-5; abundance: NA; CDR3aa: CASSVGTSGGARQETQYF; CDR3nt: TGTGCCAGCAGCGTCGGGACTAGCGGGGGGGCTAGGCAAGAGACCCAGTACTTC
v_gene: TRBV5-4; d_gene: NA; j_gene: TRBJ2-7; abundance: NA; CDR3aa: CASSLDQDYEQYF; CDR3nt: TGTGCCAGCAGCTTGGATCAGGACTACGAGCAGTACTTC
v_gene: TRBV9; d_gene: NA; j_gene: TRBJ1-2; abundance: NA; CDR3aa: CASSANRQESNYGYTF; CDR3nt: TGTGCCAGCAGCGCAAACAGACAGGAATCCAACTATGGCTACACCTTC
v_gene: TRBV28; d_gene: TRBD1; j_gene: TRBJ1-2; abundance: NA; CDR3aa: CASSSIRTGVNYGYTF; CDR3nt: TGTGCCAGCAGCTCCATCCGGACAGGGGTGAACTATGGCTACACCTTC
v_gene: TRBV19; d_gene: TRBD2; j_gene: TRBJ2-7; abundance: NA; CDR3aa: CASNSGGASEQYF; CDR3nt: TGTGCCAGTAATAGCGGGGGGGCCTCCGAGCAGTACTTC
v_gene: TRBV7-8; d_gene: NA; j_gene: TRBJ1-2; abundance: NA; CDR3aa: CASSLAEVGSNGYTF; CDR3nt: TGTGCCAGCAGCTTAGCGGAGGTTGGGAGCAATGGCTACACCTTC
v_gene: TRBV28; d_gene: TRBD2; j_gene: TRBJ2-1; abundance: NA; CDR3aa: CASSLGLAGGLEQFF; CDR3nt: TGTGCCAGCAGTTTGGGATTGGCGGGGGGGCTTGAGCAGTTCTTC
v_gene: TRBV5-1; d_gene: NA; j_gene: TRBJ2-7; abundance: NA; CDR3aa: CASSGEGQVYEQYF; CDR3nt: TGTGCCAGCAGCGGGGAGGGACAGGTCTACGAGCAGTACTTC
v_gene: TRBV6-5; d_gene: NA; j_gene: TRBJ2-7; abundance: NA; CDR3aa: CASSYSPPPYEQYF; CDR3nt: TGTGCCAGCAGTTACTCGCCACCTCCCTACGAGCAGTACTTC
v_gene: TRBV9; d_gene: NA; j_gene: TRBJ2-2; abundance: NA; CDR3aa: CASSVEQLGGWELFF; CDR3nt: TGTGCCAGCAGCGTAGAGCAGCTAGGGGGATGGGAGCTGTTTTTT
v_gene: TRBV4-2; d_gene: TRBD2; j_gene: TRBJ2-3; abundance: few; CDR3aa: CASSQGAGGTTDTQYF; CDR3nt: TGTGCCAGCAGCCAAGGAGCGGGGGGGACCACAGATACGCAGTATTTT
v_gene: TRBV27; d_gene: TRBD2; j_gene: TRBJ2-1; abundance: NA; CDR3aa: CASSSGRKLNEQFF; CDR3nt: TGTGCCAGCAGTAGCGGGAGGAAACTCAATGAGCAGTTCTTC
v_gene: TRBV10-3; d_gene: NA; j_gene: TRBJ1-1; abundance: NA; CDR3aa: CAISERRAYYEDTEAFF; CDR3nt: TGTGCCATCAGTGAGAGGAGGGCTTACTATGAAGACACTGAAGCTTTCTTT
v_gene: TRBV28; d_gene: TRBD2; j_gene: TRBJ2-7; abundance: once; CDR3aa: CASTERGFYEQYF; CDR3nt: TGTGCCAGCACCGAGCGGGGGTTCTACGAGCAGTACTTC
v_gene: TRBV28; d_gene: TRBD1; j_gene: TRBJ2-7; abundance: NA; CDR3aa: CASSFVLVGQGSEQYF; CDR3nt: TGTGCCAGCAGTTTCGTGTTGGTGGGACAGGGGTCCGAGCAGTACTTC
v_gene: TRBV7-2; d_gene: TRBD2; j_gene: TRBJ2-7; abundance: NA; CDR3aa: CASSWELAGSSYEQYF; CDR3nt: TGTGCCAGCAGCTGGGAGCTAGCGGGAAGCTCCTACGAGCAGTACTTC
v_gene: TRBV27; d_gene: NA; j_gene: TRBJ2-5; abundance: NA; CDR3aa: CASSYGGETQYF; CDR3nt: TGTGCCAGCAGTTATGGGGGGGAGACCCAGTACTTC
v_gene: TRBV7-7; d_gene: TRBD2; j_gene: TRBJ2-2; abundance: NA; CDR3aa: CASSPPAGGPGELFF; CDR3nt: TGTGCCAGCAGCCCACCAGCGGGAGGGCCCGGGGAGCTGTTTTTT
v_gene: TRBV21-1; d_gene: NA; j_gene: TRBJ1-4; abundance: NA; CDR3aa: CASSKLGPEPSTNEKLFF; CDR3nt: TGTGCCAGCAGCAAACTAGGTCCAGAACCTTCAACTAATGAAAAACTGTTTTTT
v_gene: TRBV27; d_gene: NA; j_gene: TRBJ2-2; abundance: NA; CDR3aa: CASSLWGANTGELFF; CDR3nt: TGTGCCAGCAGTTTGTGGGGCGCGAACACCGGGGAGCTGTTTTTT
v_gene: TRBV11-3; d_gene: TRBD2; j_gene: TRBJ2-1; abundance: NA; CDR3aa: CASSRKRGAYNEQFF; CDR3nt: TGTGCCAGCAGCAGGAAGCGGGGGGCGTATAATGAGCAGTTCTTC
v_gene: TRBV6-1; d_gene: TRBD1; j_gene: TRBJ2-5; abundance: NA; CDR3aa: CASTPKTGDQETQYF; CDR3nt: TGTGCCAGCACCCCTAAGACAGGGGACCAAGAGACCCAGTACTTC